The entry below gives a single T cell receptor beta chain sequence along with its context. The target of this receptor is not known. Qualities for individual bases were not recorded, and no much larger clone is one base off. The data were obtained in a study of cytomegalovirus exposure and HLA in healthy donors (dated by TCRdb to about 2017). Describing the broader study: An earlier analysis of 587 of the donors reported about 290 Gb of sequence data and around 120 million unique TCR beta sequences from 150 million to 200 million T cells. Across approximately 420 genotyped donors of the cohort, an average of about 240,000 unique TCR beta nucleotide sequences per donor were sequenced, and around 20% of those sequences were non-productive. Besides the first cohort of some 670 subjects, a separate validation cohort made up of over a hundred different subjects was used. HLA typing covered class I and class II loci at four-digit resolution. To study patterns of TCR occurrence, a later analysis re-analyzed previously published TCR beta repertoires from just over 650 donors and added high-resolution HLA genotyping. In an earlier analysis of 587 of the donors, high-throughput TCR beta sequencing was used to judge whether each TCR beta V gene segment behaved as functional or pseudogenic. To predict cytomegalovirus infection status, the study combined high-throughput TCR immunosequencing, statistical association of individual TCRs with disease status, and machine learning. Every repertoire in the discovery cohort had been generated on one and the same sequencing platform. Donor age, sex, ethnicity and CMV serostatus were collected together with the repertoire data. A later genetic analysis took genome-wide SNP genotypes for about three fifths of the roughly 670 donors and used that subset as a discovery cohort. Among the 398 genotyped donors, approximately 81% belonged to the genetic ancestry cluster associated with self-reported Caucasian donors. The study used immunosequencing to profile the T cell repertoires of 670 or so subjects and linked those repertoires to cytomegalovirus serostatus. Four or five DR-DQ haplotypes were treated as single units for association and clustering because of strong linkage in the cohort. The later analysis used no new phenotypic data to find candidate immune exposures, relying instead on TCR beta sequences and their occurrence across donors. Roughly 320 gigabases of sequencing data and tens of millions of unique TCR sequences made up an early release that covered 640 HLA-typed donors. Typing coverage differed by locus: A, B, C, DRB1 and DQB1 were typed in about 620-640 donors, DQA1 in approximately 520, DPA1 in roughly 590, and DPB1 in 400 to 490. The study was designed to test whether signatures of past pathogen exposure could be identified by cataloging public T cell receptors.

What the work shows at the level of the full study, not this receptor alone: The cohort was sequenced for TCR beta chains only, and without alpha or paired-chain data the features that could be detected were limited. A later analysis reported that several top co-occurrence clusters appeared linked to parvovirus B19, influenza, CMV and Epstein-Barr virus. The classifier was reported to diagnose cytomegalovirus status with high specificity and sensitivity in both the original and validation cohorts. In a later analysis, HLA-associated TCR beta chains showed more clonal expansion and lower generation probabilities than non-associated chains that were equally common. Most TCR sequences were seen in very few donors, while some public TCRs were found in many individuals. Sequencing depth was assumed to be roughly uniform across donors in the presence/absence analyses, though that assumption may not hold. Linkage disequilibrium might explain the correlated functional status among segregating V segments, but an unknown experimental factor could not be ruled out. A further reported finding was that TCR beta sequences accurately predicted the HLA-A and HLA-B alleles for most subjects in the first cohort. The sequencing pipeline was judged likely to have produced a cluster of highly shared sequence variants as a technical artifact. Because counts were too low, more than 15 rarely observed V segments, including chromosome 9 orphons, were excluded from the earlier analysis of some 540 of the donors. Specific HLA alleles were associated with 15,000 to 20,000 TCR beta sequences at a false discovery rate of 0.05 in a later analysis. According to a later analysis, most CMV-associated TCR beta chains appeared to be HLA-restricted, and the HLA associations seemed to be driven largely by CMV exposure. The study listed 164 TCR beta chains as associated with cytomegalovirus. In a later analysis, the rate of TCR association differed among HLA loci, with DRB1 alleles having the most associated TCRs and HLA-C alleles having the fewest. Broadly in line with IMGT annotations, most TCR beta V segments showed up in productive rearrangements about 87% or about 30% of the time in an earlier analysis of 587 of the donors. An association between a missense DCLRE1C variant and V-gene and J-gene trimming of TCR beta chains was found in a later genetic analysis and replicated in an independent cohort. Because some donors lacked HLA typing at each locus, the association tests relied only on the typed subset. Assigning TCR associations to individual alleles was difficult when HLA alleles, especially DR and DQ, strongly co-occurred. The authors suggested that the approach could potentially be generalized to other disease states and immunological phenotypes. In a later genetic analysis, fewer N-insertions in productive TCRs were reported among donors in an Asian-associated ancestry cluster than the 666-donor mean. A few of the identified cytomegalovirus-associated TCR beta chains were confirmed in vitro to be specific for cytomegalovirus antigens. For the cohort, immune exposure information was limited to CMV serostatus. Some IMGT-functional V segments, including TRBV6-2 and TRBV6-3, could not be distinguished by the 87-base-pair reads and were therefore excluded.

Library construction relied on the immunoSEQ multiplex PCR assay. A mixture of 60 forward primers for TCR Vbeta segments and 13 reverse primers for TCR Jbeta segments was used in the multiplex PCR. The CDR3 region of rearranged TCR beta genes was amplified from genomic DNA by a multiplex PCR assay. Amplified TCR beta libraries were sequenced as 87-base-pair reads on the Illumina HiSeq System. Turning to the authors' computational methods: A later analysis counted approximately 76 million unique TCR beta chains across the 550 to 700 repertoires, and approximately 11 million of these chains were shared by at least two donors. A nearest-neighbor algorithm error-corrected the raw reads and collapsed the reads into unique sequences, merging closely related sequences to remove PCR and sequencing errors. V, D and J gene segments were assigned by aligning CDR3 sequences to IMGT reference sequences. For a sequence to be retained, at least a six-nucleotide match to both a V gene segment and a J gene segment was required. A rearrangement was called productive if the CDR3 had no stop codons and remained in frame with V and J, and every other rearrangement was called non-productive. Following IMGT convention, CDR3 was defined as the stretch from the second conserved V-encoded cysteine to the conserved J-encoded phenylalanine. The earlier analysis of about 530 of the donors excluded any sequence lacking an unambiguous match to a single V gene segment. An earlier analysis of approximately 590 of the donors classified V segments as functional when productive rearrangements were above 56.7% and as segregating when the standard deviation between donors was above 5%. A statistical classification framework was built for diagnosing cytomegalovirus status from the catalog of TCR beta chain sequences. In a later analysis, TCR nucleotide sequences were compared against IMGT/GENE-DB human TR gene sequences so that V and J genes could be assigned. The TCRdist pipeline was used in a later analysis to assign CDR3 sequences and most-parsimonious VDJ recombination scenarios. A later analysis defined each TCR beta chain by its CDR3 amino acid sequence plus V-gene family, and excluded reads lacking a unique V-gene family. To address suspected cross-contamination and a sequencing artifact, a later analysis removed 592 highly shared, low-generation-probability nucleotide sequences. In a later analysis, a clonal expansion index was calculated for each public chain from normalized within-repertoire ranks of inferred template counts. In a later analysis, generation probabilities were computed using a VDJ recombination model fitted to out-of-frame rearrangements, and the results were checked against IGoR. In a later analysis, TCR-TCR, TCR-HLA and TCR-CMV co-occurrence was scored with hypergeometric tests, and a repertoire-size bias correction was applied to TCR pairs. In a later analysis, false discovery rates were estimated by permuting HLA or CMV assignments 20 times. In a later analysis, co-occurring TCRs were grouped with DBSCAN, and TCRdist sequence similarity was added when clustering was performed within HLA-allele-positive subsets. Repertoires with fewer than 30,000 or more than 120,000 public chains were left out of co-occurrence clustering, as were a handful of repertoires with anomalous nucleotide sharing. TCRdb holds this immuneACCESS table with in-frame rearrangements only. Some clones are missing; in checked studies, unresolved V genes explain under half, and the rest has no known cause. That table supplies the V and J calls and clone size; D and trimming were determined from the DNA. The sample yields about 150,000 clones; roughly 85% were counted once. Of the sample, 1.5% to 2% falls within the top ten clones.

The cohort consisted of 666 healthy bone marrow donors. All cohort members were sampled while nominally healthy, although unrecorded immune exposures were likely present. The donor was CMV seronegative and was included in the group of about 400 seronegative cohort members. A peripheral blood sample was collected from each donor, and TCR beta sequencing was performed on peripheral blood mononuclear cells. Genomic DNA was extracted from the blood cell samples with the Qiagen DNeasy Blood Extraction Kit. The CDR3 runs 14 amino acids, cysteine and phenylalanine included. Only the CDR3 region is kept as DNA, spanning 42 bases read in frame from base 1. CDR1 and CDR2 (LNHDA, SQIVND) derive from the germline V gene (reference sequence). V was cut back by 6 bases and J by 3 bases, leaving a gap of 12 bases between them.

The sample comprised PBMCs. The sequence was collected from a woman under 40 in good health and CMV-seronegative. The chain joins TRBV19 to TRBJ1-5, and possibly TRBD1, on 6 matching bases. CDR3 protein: CASRTPGANQPQHF. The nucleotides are TGTGCCAGTAGAACCCCAGGGGCCAATCAGCCCCAGCATTTT.